One sample yielded the 10 T cell receptor beta chains listed below, sequenced in a study of T cells in Graves' hyperthyroidism and ophthalmopathy. What was amplified from RNA transcripts were TCR beta CDR3 regions. Initially, a first-round RT-PCR of the TCR CDR3 employed the HTBI primer set. TCRdb called the multiplex PCR reads again in MiXCR, with one record for every CDR3 protein. The sample yields around 340,000 distinct CDR3 sequences, about 21% seen once. Sequenced: blood. Receptor source: a woman aged 50 to 65 with Graves' hyperthyroidism.

With regard to this clonotype: This could be a read error, since a much larger clone is one nucleotide away. The V call is TRBV12-5, the J call TRBJ2-2, with TRBD1 as a possible D gene (6 bases). There are 17 residues in the CDR3. The germline V gene has CDR1 LGHNT and CDR2 FRNRAP. In DNA, the CDR3 is TGTGCTAGTGGTTTGGTGGTTGGGACAACGAACACCGGGGAGCTGGTTTTT. Amino acid sequence: CASGLVVGTTNTGELVF.

V and J are TRBV9 and TRBJ2-1; 9 bases line up with TRBD1. Unmatched junction bases numbered 4, after V lost 1 base and J lost 8 bases. Germline V gives CDR1 SGDLS, CDR2 YYNGEE. The CDR3 sequence is 14 residues long. CDR3 residues: CASSVMGQGHEQFF. CDR3 nucleotide sequence: TGTGCCAGCAGCGTAATGGGACAGGGCCATGAGCAGTTCTTC.

The chain recombines TRBV2 with TRBJ1-5, with 9 nucleotides matching TRBD1. This CDR3 has 16 residues. V trimming: 5 bases; J trimming: 1 base; junction bases outside the gene matches: 6. Germline V CDR1 and CDR2: SNHLY, FYNNEI. CDR3 sequence reads: CASSLGDRASNQPQHF. CDR3 sequence (DNA): TGTGCCAGCAGTTTAGGGGACAGGGCAAGCAATCAGCCCCAGCATTTT.

The rearrangement joins TRBV9 to TRBJ2-2; possibly TRBD1 or TRBD2 for D (5 bases each). The CDR3 sequence is 15 residues long. Germline V gene lookup returns CDR1 SGDLS and CDR2 YYNGEE. The V end lost 0 bases, the J end lost 2 bases, and 8 bases lay between the germline ends. The CDR3 sequence: CASSVGDDNTGELFF. As DNA, the CDR3 is TGTGCCAGCAGCGTAGGGGACGATAACACCGGGGAGCTGTTTTTT.

This clonotype was detected many times. The chain joins TRBV7-2 to TRBJ1-2; tentatively, D is TRBD1 (6 bases). The CDR3 spans 16 residues. V was trimmed by 5 bases and J by 6 bases, leaving 22 bases between them. Germline loops: CDR1 SGHTA, CDR2 FQGNSA. CDR3 region: CASSQGQPGAQDGYTF. CDR3 in DNA: TGTGCCAGCAGCCAGGGACAACCAGGGGCGCAAGATGGCTACACCTTC. The whole variable domain, filled in from reference TRBV7-2 and TRBJ1-2, reads GAGVSQSPSNKVTEKGKDVELRCDPISGHTALYWYRQSLGQGLEFLIYFQGNSAPDKSGLPSDRFSAERTGGSVSTLTIQRTQQEDSAVYLCASSQGQPGAQDGYTFGSGTRLTVV.

In this sample, this clonotype turned up a few times. In nucleotides, the CDR3 is TGTGCCAGCAGCCCTGGACAGATTACTCACAATGAGCAGTTCTTC. This gives the protein CASSPGQITHNEQFF. The chain recombines TRBV6-1 with TRBJ2-1, with a tentative D call TRBD1 (6 bases). The CDR3 is made up of 15 amino acids. Between the trimmed V and J ends, which lost 6 bases and 5 bases, there was a span of 17 bases. In germline, CDR1 is MNHNS, CDR2 SASEGT.

This clonotype came up many times. The chain recombines TRBV6-1 with TRBJ2-2; 7 bases are a match to TRBD1. Looked up from germline, CDR1 is MNHNS and CDR2 is SASEGT. The CDR3 runs 14 residues. The junction had 6 bases not matched to a gene; V was cut back by 6 bases and J by 5 bases. This chain's CDR3 is CASRRQGATGELFF. The CDR3, as DNA: TGTGCCAGCAGGAGACAGGGAGCGACCGGGGAGCTGTTTTTT.

This clonotype has a count of ten or more. This chain links TRBV7-6 with TRBJ2-7, with 9 bases matching TRBD2. V shed 5 bases, J shed 2 bases, and the junction held 7 bases outside the gene matches. The V gene's germline CDR1 is SGHVS and CDR2 FNYEAQ. The CDR3 is made up of 15 amino acids. This chain's CDR3 is CASSLEAGGPYEQYF. DNA for the CDR3: TGTGCCAGCAGCCTAGAGGCGGGAGGGCCCTACGAGCAGTACTTC.

This clonotype was seen only a few times. CDR3 sequence: CSAQGQGTDTQYF. The CDR3 DNA follows: TGCAGTGCCCAAGGACAGGGCACAGATACGCAGTATTTT. The genes are TRBV20-1 and TRBJ2-3; TRBD1 aligns across 7 bases. The germline gives CDR1 DFQATT, CDR2 SNEGSKA (reference sequence). The CDR3 has 13 amino acids. V shed 6 bases and J 1 base; nucleotides not matched to a gene: 4.

This clonotype was counted between two and nine times. Mismatch with germline at one junction end may stem from a read error. CDR3 nucleotide sequence: TGTGCTAGCAGCTTCGGACTAGCGGGAAACACCGGGGAGCTGTTTTTT. Encoded protein: CASSFGLAGNTGELFF. The chain joins TRBV7-7 to TRBJ2-2; 12 nucleotides match TRBD2. The CDR3 runs 16 residues. CDR1 and CDR2 from the germline V gene are SSHAT and FNYEAQ (reference sequence).